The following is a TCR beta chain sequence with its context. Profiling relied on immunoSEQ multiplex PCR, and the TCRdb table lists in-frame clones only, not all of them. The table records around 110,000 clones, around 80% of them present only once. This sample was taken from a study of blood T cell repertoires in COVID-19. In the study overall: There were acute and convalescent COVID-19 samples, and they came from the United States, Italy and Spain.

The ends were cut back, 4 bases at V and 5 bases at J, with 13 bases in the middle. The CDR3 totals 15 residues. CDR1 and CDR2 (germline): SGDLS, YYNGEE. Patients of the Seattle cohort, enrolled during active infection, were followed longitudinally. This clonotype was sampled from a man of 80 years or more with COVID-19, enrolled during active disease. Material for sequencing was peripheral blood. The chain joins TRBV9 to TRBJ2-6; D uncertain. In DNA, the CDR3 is TGTGCCAGCAGCTCTCCTTCACTCTGGGCCAACGTCCTGACTTTC. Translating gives CASSSPSLWANVLTF.